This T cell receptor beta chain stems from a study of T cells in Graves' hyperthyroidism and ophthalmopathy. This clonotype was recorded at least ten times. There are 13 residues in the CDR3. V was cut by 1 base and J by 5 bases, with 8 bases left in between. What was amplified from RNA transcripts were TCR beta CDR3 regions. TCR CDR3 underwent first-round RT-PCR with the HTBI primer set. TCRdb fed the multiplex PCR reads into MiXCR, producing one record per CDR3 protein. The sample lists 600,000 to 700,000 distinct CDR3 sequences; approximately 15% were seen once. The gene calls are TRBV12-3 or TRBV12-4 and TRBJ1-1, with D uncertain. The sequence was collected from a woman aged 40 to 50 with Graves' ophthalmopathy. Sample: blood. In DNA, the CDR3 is TGTGCCAGCAGTTTAGGGCGGCCGACTGAAGCTTTCTTT. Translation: CASSLGRPTEAFF.